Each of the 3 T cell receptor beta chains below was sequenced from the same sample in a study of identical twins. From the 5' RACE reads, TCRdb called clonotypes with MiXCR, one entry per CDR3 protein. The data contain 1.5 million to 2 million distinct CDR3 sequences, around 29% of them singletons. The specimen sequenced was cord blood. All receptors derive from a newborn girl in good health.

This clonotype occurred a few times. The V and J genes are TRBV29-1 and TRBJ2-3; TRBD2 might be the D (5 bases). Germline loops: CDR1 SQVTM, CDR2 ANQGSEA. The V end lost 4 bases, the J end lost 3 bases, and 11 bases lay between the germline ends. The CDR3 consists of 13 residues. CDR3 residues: CSVVYWTTDTQYF. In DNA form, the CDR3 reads TGCAGCGTTGTTTACTGGACTACAGATACGCAGTATTTT.

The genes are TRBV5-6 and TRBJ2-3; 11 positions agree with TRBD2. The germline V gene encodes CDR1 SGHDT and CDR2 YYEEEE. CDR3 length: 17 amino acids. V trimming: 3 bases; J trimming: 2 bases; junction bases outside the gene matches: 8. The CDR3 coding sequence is TGTGCCAGCAGCTCGCGGATAGCGGGGGGGTTCACAGATACGCAGTATTTT. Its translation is CASSSRIAGGFTDTQYF.

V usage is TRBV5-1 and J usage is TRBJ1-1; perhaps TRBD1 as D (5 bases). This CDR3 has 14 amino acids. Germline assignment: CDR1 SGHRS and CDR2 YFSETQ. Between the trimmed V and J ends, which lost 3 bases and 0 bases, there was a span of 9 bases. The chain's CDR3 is CASSYGDLNTEAFF. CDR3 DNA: TGCGCCAGCAGCTACGGGGACCTGAACACTGAAGCTTTCTTT.